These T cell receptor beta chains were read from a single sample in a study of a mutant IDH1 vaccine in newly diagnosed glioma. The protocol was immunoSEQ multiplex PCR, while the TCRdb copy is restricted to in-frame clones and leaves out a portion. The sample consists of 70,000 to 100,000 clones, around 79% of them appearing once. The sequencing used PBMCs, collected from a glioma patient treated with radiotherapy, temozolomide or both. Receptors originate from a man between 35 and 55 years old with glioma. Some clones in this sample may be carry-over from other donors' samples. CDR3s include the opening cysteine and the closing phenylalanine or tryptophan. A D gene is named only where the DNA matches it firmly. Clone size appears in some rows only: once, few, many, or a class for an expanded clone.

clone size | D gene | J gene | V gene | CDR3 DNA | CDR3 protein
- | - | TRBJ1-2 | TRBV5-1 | TGCGCCAGCAGCTCCCGGGCGTCGGCTAACTATGGCTACACCTTC | CASSSRASANYGYTF
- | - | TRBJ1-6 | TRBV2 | TGTGCCAGCAGTGAATTTGGACGACAGAGCTCCTATAATTCACCCCTCCACTTT | CASSEFGRQSSYNSPLHF
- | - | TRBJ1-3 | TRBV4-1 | TGCGCCAGCAGCCAGCCCGGGCCGAGCTCTGGAAACACCATATATTTT | CASSQPGPSSGNTIYF
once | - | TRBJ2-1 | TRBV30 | TGTGCCTGGAGTGTACAAGGGAATGAGCAGTTCTTC | CAWSVQGNEQFF
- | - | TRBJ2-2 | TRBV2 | TGTGCCAGCACGAGGCAGACGAACACCGGGGAGCTGTTTTTT | CASTRQTNTGELFF
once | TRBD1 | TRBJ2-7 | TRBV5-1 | TGCGCCAGCAGCCTATCCGGGACAGGGTACTACGAGCAGTACTTC | CASSLSGTGYYEQYF
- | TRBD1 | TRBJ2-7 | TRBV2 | TGTGCCAGCAGTCCGTGGGACAGGTCCTACGAGCAGTACTTC | CASSPWDRSYEQYF
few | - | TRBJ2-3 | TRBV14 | TGTGCCAGCAGCCAAGAAGGAGCAGGTTCGGATACGCAGTATTTT | CASSQEGAGSDTQYF
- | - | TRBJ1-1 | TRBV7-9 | TGTGCCAGCAGCTTAGCAAGGCGGCTTTCGAACACTGAAGCTTTCTTT | CASSLARRLSNTEAFF
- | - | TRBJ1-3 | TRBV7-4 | TGTGCCAGCACCCTAAAGCCGGGAAACACCATATATTTT | CASTLKPGNTIYF
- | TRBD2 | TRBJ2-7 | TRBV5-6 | TGTGCCAGCAGCTTGGCCCTTAGCGGGGGGCTTTCCTACGAGCAGTACTTC | CASSLALSGGLSYEQYF
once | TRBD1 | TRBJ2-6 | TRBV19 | TGTGCCAGTAGTATCACGGGACAGGGGGCCTCTGGGGCCAACGTCCTGACTTTC | CASSITGQGASGANVLTF
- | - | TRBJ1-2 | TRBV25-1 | TGTGCCAGCCTCGGCGACTATGGCTACACCTTC | CASLGDYGYTF
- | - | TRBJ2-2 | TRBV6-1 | TGTGCCAGCAGTACTAGGGGCTCCGGGGAGCTGTTTTTT | CASSTRGSGELFF
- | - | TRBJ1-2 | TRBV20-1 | TGCAGTGCTAGAGCCTCCCGTGGCTACACCTTC | CSARASRGYTF
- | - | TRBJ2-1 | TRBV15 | TGTGCCACCAGCAGAGATTGGAACGGGGATCAGTCGGATGAGCAGTTCTTC | CATSRDWNGDQSDEQFF
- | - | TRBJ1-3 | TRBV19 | TGTGCCAGTAGTATCTCCAGTTCCGCCTCTGGAAACACCATATATTTT | CASSISSSASGNTIYF
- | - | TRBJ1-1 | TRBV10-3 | TGTGCCACGGCCCGGAACGTGAACACTGAAGCTTTCTTT | CATARNVNTEAFF
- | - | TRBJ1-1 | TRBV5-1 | TGCGCCAGCAGCGAACAAGGACAAGACACTGAAGCTTTCTTT | CASSEQGQDTEAFF
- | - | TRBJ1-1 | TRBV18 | TGTGCCAGCTCACCCCAGGGGAATGGAAACACTGAAGCTTTCTTT | CASSPQGNGNTEAFF
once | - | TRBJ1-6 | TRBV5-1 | TGCGCCAGCAGCTCCCTGCAGGCCTATAATTCACCCCTCCACTTT | CASSSLQAYNSPLHF
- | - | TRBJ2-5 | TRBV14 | TGTGCCAGCAGCCAAGTTCGGACTACAGGAGAGACCCAGTACTTC | CASSQVRTTGETQYF
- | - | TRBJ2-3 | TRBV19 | TGTGCCAGTAGTTCAACAGGGACAGATACGCAGTATTTT | CASSSTGTDTQYF
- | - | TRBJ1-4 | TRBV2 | TGTGCCAGCAGTGAAAGTATGGGCAGAGTTAATGAAAAACTGTTTTTT | CASSESMGRVNEKLFF
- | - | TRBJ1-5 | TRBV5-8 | TGTGCCAGCAGCTTGGGACAGACTTATAGCAATCAGCCCCAGCATTTT | CASSLGQTYSNQPQHF
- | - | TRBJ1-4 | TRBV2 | TGTGCCAGCAGTCCAGGGGAGAATGAAAAACTGTTTTTT | CASSPGENEKLFF
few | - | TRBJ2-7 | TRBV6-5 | TGTGCCAGCAGTACTAGACAGGAGTCGGAATACGAGCAGTACTTC | CASSTRQESEYEQYF
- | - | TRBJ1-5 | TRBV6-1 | TGTGCCAGCAGTGGGCAGGAACTTCAGCCCCAGCATTTT | CASSGQELQPQHF